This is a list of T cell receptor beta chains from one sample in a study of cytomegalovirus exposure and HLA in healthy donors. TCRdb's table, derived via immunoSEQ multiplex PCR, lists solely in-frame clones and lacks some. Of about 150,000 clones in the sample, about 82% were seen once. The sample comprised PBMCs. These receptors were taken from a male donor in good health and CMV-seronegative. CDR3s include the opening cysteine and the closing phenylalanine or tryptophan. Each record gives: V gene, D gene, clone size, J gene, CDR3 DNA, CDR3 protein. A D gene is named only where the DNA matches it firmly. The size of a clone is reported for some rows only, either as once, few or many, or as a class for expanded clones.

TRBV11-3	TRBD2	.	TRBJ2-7	TGTGCCAGCAGCCCCCTGGCTAGCGGGAGTGGCGAGCAGTACTTC	CASSPLASGSGEQYF
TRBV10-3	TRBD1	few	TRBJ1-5	TGTGCCATCAGTGATTACGCCCGGGACAGGGATCAGCCCCAGCATTTT	CAISDYARDRDQPQHF
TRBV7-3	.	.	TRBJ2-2	TGTGCCAGCAGCAAACTAACAGGGACCGGGGAGCTGTTTTTT	CASSKLTGTGELFF
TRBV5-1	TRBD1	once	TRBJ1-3	TGCGCCAGCAGCACTGGACAGGGCATCTCTGGAAACACCATATATTTT	CASSTGQGISGNTIYF
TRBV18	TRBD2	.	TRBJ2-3	TGTGCCAGCTCACCACTCCAGGCTAGCGGGAGCCTAGGTAGAGATACGCAGTATTTT	CASSPLQASGSLGRDTQYF
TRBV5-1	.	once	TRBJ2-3	TGCGCCAGCAGCTTGAATCCCCCGGGCACAGATACGCAGTATTTT	CASSLNPPGTDTQYF
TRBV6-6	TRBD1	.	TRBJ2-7	TGTGCCAGCAGACGGGACAGAGATTTCGAGGAGCAGTACTTC	CASRRDRDFEEQYF
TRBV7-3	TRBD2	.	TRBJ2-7	TGTGCCAGCAGCTTAAACGGCGGCGGGAGATTCGGAGAGCAGTACTTC	CASSLNGGGRFGEQYF
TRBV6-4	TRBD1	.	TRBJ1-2	TGTGCCAGCAGTGACACATACCAAAGAACCGGGACAGGGGTTTATGGCTACACCTTC	CASSDTYQRTGTGVYGYTF
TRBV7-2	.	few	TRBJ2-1	TGTGCCAGCAGCTTAGTTTTTACAGAGTACAATGAGCAGTTCTTC	CASSLVFTEYNEQFF
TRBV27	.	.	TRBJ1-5	TGTGCCAGCAGCTCTAGGCCCCTGGGTGGCAATCAGCCCCAGCATTTT	CASSSRPLGGNQPQHF
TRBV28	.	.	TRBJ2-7	TGTGCCAGCAGTTTAAGAGGGACTTACTACGAGCAGTACTTC	CASSLRGTYYEQYF
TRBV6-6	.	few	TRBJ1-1	TGTGCCAGCAGTTACCGGACGGCGGGCACTGAAGCTTTCTTT	CASSYRTAGTEAFF
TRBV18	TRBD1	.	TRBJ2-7	TGTGCCAGCTCACCTACAGGGGAATCCGAGCAGTACTTC	CASSPTGESEQYF
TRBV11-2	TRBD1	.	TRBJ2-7	TGTGCCAGCAGGCCGGGACAGGGGTCCGCTTTTACCTACGAGCAGTACTTC	CASRPGQGSAFTYEQYF
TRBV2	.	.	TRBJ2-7	TGTGCCAGCAGTGAAGCGGTCGGCTCCTACGAGCAGTACTTC	CASSEAVGSYEQYF
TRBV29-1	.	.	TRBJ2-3	TGCAGCGCCAACACAGATACGCAGTATTTT	CSANTDTQYF
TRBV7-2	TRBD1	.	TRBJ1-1	TGTGCCAGCAGCCGGACAGGGGGCCGTGGTAGGACTGAAGCTTTCTTT	CASSRTGGRGRTEAFF
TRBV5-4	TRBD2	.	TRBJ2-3	TGTGCCAGCAGCTTCGGGGGGACAGATACGCAGTATTTT	CASSFGGTDTQYF
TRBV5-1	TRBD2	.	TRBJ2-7	TGCGCCAGCAGCTCCCTTGGACTAGCGGGAGGATCCTACGAGCAGTACTTC	CASSSLGLAGGSYEQYF
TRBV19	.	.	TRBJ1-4	TGTGCCAGTAGTACAACAGGGACAACTAATGAAAAACTGTTTTTT	CASSTTGTTNEKLFF
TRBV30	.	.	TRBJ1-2	TGTGCCTGCCCTCCGGACAGCAATGGTGGCTACACCTTC	CACPPDSNGGYTF
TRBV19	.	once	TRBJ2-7	TGTGCCAGTAGTGCTGGGGCAGGAGTCTACTCGGAGCAGTACTTC	CASSAGAGVYSEQYF
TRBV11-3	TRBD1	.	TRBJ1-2	TGTGCCAGCAGCGTTACTCCGACAGGGGAAAGAGATGGCTACACCTTC	CASSVTPTGERDGYTF
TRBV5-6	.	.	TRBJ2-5	TGTGCCAGCAGCTTACAGGGTGCTGGCGAGACCCAGTACTTC	CASSLQGAGETQYF
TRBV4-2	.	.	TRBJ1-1	TGTGCCAGCAGCCAAGTCCAGAGGTCAGGGGTTGATACTGAAGCTTTCTTT	CASSQVQRSGVDTEAFF
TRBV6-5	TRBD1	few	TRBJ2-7	TGTGCCAGCAGTTACTCGGGACAGGGGCTTTACTACGAGCAGTACTTC	CASSYSGQGLYYEQYF
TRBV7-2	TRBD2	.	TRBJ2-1	TGTGCCAGCAGCTTAGCGCTAAGCGGGGGGGAGCAGTTCTTC	CASSLALSGGEQFF
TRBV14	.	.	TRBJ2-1	TGTGCCAGCAGCCAAGGTTTGGGGGCCCCCTACAATGAGCAGTTCTTC	CASSQGLGAPYNEQFF
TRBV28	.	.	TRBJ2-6	TGTGCCAGCAGTTTCCTTTCTGGGGCCAACGTCCTGACTTTC	CASSFLSGANVLTF
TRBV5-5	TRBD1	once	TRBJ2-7	TGTGCCAGCAGCCGTGCTGCGGGACAGGGTAGCTCCTACGAGCAGTACTTC	CASSRAAGQGSSYEQYF
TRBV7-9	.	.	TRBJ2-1	TGTGCCAGCAGCCCCCGGGCGGGCGCCTACAATGAGCAGTTCTTC	CASSPRAGAYNEQFF
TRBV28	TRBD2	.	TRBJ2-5	TGTGCCAGCAGTATTACTAGCGGGAGGGGAGGGGGACAAGAGACCCAGTACTTC	CASSITSGRGGGQETQYF
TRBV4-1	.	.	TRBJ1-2	.	CASSQVAAGTGYGYPF
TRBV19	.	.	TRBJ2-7	TGTGCCAGTAACAAAGGAGGGTTGCCTTACGAGCAGTACTTC	CASNKGGLPYEQYF
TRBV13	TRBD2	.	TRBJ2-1	TGTGCCAGCAGCCCCCGGTCGGCGGGGGGATACAATGAGCAGTTCTTC	CASSPRSAGGYNEQFF
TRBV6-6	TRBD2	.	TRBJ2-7	TGTGCCACAGAAAAAAGGGGTGGGACTAGCGATAACGAGCAGTACTTC	CATEKRGGTSDNEQYF
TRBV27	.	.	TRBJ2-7	TGTGCCAGCCGCAGGGCCCACGAGCAGTACTTC	CASRRAHEQYF
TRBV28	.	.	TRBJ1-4	TGTGCCAGCAGTTTACCCAGGGGAACTAATGAAAAACTGTTTTTT	CASSLPRGTNEKLFF
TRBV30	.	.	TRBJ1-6	TGTGCCTGGAATATAAAGCCGGGGGTCAATTCACCCCTCCACTTT	CAWNIKPGVNSPLHF
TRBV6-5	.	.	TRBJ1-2	TGTGCCAGCAGTCCTCCCGACAGAGCCAACTATGGCTACACCTTC	CASSPPDRANYGYTF
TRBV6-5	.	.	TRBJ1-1	TGTGCCAGCACCCGCGGGGGGCGGATTACTGAAGCTTTCTTT	CASTRGGRITEAFF
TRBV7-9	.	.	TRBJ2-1	TGTGCCAGCAGCCACCGGGGGAGAGGGTACTACAATGAGCAGTTCTTC	CASSHRGRGYYNEQFF
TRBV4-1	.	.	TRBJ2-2	TGCGCCAGCAGCCGCGTTGAGGGAGGCACCGGGGAGCTGTTTTTT	CASSRVEGGTGELFF
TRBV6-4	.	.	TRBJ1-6	TGTGCCAGCAGTGACACGAGACAAACACCCCTCCACTTT	CASSDTRQTPLHF
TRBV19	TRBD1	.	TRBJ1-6	TGTGCCAGTAGCTCGGGACAGCGCCCTGGGGTTAATTCACCCCTCCACTTT	CASSSGQRPGVNSPLHF
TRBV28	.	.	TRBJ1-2	TGTGCCAGCGGGGACATACAGGGCCTCTATGGCTACACCTTC	CASGDIQGLYGYTF
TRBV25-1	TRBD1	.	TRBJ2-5	TGTGCCAGCAGTGACCCAGGGACAGGCCAAGAGACCCAGTACTTC	CASSDPGTGQETQYF
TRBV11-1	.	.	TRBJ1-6	TGTGCCAGCAGCTTAGGAGCGGGGAATTCACCCCTCCACTTT	CASSLGAGNSPLHF
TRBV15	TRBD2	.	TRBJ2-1	TGTGCCACCAGGAGACTAGCGGACTATAGCTCCTACAATGAGCAGTTCTTC	CATRRLADYSSYNEQFF
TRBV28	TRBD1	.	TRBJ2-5	TGTGCCAGCAGTCCAAACAGGGGTGGGCAAGAGACCCAGTACTTC	CASSPNRGGQETQYF
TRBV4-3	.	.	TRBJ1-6	TGCGCCAGCAGCCTATATCGACAGGTCTATAATTCACCCCTCCACTTT	CASSLYRQVYNSPLHF
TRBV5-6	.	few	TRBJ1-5	TGTGCCAGCAGCTCCCAGGGGAATCAGCCCCAGCATTTT	CASSSQGNQPQHF